This T cell receptor (beta chain) comes out of a study of T cell responses to AZD1222 COVID-19 vaccine (dated by TCRdb to the early 2020s). For the study in its entirety: AZD1222 recipients given second doses at about 4 weeks or at about 12 weeks were pooled, since spike-specific TCR depth and breadth were not found to differ between the two schedules. A total of 230 to 250 trial participants underwent TCR sequencing, of whom roughly 210 received two doses of AZD1222 and about 25 received two doses of the MenACWY control vaccine. Trial participants were enrolled into age subgroups of 18-55, 56-69 and 70-plus years, which contained approximately 150, 28 and 58 TCR-sequenced participants, respectively. What the authors observed across the whole study: In the small 56-69-year group, the increase in depth fell short of significance, most likely because of low power. Reportedly, almost half of the unique spike-specific TCRs recognized epitopes lying outside the regions that are mutated in the B.1.351 and B.1.1.7 variants. Most participants were white British and females outnumbered males, and the authors suggested that clonal diversity may have been underestimated. Because no day 14 peak-response samples were available, the repertoires could be characterized only after the peak T cell response. Only 5 to 7 AZD1222 recipients were SARS-CoV-2 seropositive at baseline, limiting conclusions about previously exposed vaccinees. CD4 TCRs associated with the vaccine covered the entire spike protein, and the dominant responses were in regions 160-218 and 743-854. After two AZD1222 doses, spike-specific TCR breadth and depth were significantly higher than at day 0 and than in MenACWY recipients.

CDR3 length: 12 amino acids, cysteine to phenylalanine. This entry keeps only the CDR3 DNA: 36 bases, framed from base 1. Ends trimmed: V by 5 bases, J by 8 bases; bases unmatched to a gene: 3. CDR1 LGHNA and CDR2 YSLEER are derived from the germline V gene. The CDR3 regions of human TCRbeta chains were analyzed by immunosequencing. The source study handled its data this way. TCRs in the repertoires were compared against a reference library of SARS-CoV-2-specific TCRs that had been generated with the MIRA antigen-specificity platform. Breadth meant the fraction of unique TCRs that were SARS-CoV-2-associated, whereas depth meant the fraction of total T cells that were SARS-CoV-2-associated. Using the MIRA data, each spike-specific TCR was mapped to the spike region that the TCR reacts to and placed in a CD4 or CD8 class. Log10-transformed breadth and depth values were compared by one-way ANOVA with Sidak's multiple comparisons tests. Entries here come from immuneACCESS through TCRdb and include only in-frame sequences with V and J called. Some clones fail to appear in such tables; in the studies checked, an unresolved V gene covers under half of the shortfall, and the cause of the remainder is unknown. That table is the source of V, J and clone size, and D and trimming were worked out from the DNA. Present in this sample are about 150,000 clones, about 90% of which were seen just once. In total, the top ten clones hold 1.5% to 2% of the sample.

Concerning this clone itself: Its antigen is currently not known. The record has no base qualities; no much larger clone is one base away.

The meaning of the sample's time point label: baseline before first vaccination. The vaccinee samples were drawn from two UK trials, COV001 and COV002, one of which was a single-blind randomized controlled phase 2/3 trial testing AZD1222 (ChAdOx1 nCoV-19) in healthy adults. Trial participant PBMC samples were collected at day 0 and day 28 after the second dose for TCRbeta chain sequencing. Sample: peripheral blood, taken on day 0 of AZD1222 vaccination. The sequence came from an adult in good health. The rearranged segments are TRBV4-3 and TRBJ1-1; TRBD1 matches 9 bases in the middle. The CDR3 reads CASSWDREEAFF. The nucleotide sequence is given as TGCGCCAGCAGCTGGGACAGGGAGGAAGCTTTCTTT.